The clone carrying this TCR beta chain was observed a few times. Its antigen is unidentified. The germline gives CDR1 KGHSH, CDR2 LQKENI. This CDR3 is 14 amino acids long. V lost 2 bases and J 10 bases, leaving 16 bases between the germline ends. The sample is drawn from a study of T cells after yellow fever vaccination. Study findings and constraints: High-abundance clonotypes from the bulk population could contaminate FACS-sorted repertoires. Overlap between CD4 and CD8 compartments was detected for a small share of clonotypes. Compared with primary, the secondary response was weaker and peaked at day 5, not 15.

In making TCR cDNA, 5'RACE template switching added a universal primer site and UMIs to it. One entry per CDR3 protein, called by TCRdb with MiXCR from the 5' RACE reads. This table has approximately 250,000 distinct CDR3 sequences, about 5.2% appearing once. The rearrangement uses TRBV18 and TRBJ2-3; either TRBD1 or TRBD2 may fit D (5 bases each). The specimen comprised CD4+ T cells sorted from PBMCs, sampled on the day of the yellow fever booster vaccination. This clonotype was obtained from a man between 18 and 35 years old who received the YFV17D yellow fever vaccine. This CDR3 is CASSPVEGKVAQYF. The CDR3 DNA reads TGTGCCAGCTCACCAGTTGAGGGGAAAGTTGCGCAGTATTTT.